The clone carrying this TCR beta chain was seen only a few times. Antigen specificity is unknown. Looked up from germline, CDR1 is SNHLY and CDR2 is FYNNEI. V gave up 0 bases and J gave up 6 bases, with 18 bases separating them. The CDR3 contains 17 residues. Disease duration was under 3 months in the ophthalmopathy patients, who also had a Clinical Activity Score of at least 3 and a NOSPECS grade of at least 4. The study excluded patients with uncontrolled infection, other autoimmune disease, pregnancy or lactation. This entry belongs to a study of T cells in Graves' hyperthyroidism and ophthalmopathy. Study results and limitations: The model made its ophthalmopathy prediction, and onset followed a median approximately 6.5 months later.

From RNA transcripts, TCR beta CDR3 regions were amplified. A set of HTBI primers served as the primers for a first-round RT-PCR of the TCR CDR3. One entry per CDR3 protein results from TCRdb running MiXCR on the multiplex PCR reads. The sample has about 270,000 distinct CDR3 sequences, about 20% seen once; the top ten hold around two thirds. The V gene is TRBV2, the J gene TRBJ2-1, with D unresolved. The source is a man aged 30 to 45 with Graves' ophthalmopathy. The sequencing sample was made of blood. The CDR3 loop is CASSEAGRMAVFNEQFF. CDR3 coding DNA: TGTGCCAGCAGTGAAGCTGGCCGTATGGCAGTTTTCAATGAGCAGTTCTTC. Looking up the rest from reference TRBV2 and TRBJ2-1 gives the full variable domain: EPEVTQTPSHQVTQMGQEVILRCVPISNHLYFYWYRQILGQKVEFLVSFYNNEISEKSEIFDDQFSVERPDGSNFTLKIRSTKLEDSAMYFCASSEAGRMAVFNEQFFGPGTRLTVL.